This passage covers 7 T cell receptor beta chains from one sample sequenced in a study of early T cells in non-severe SARS-CoV-2 infection. One entry per CDR3 protein results from TCRdb running MiXCR on the 5' RACE reads. The table lists 40,000 to 45,000 distinct CDR3 sequences, approximately 4.8% of them singletons, with approximately 4.8% in the top ten. Sequencing used whole blood. Receptors were obtained from an adult who was a healthcare worker with PCR-confirmed SARS-CoV-2 infection or an uninfected control (not recorded which).

In its sample, this clonotype was seen many times. This rearrangement joins TRBV12-3 or TRBV12-4 to TRBJ2-3, with 9 bases fitting TRBD1. Unmatched junction bases numbered 13, after V lost 5 bases and J lost 4 bases. The CDR3 has 17 amino acids. The CDR3 loop reads CASSHGGGDREADTQYF. The CDR3 coding sequence is TGTGCCAGCAGTCACGGGGGTGGGGACAGGGAGGCAGATACGCAGTATTTT.

This clonotype has only a few counts. V and J are TRBV19 and TRBJ1-4; 7 bases agree with TRBD1. CDR1 and CDR2 (germline): LNHDA, SQIVND (reference sequence). V gave up 8 bases and J gave up 10 bases; unmatched junction bases: 10. This CDR3 is 13 amino acids long. For the CDR3, the DNA is TGTGCCAGTGCAGACAGGGATCCTGGAAAACTGTTTTTT. This translates into CASADRDPGKLFF.

This clonotype was seen many times. CDR3 sequence: CASSLLVNQPQHF. The CDR3 nucleotides read TGTGCCAGCAGCTTATTGGTCAATCAGCCCCAGCATTTT. The chain recombines TRBV7-2 with TRBJ1-5, with no clear D. Germline CDR1 reads SGHTA; CDR2 reads FQGNSA. V was clipped by 2 bases and J by 3 bases, with 5 bases between them. This CDR3 has 13 amino acids.

V gene TRBV11-2 combines with J gene TRBJ2-1; 11 nucleotides agree with TRBD1. The CDR3 covers 15 residues. Germline V CDR1 and CDR2: SGHAT, FQNNGV. The trim removed 5 bases at V and 7 bases at J, leaving 7 bases unmatched. The CDR3 bases are TGTGCCAGCAGCCCCGGACAGGGGGCGACGAATGAGCAGTTCTTC. It codes for CASSPGQGATNEQFF.

In its sample, this clonotype is medium-sized. The chain couples TRBV19 to TRBJ1-4; weak D call: TRBD1 (5 bases). This CDR3 spans 15 amino acids. CDR1 and CDR2 (germline): LNHDA, SQIVND (reference sequence). V lost 10 bases, J lost 5 bases, and 20 bases lay in between. CDR3 region: CATRTEGEGNEKLFF. CDR3 sequence (DNA): TGTGCCACTCGGACGGAGGGAGAGGGGAATGAAAAACTGTTTTTT. The entire variable domain, with the rest obtained from reference TRBV19 and TRBJ1-4, is as follows: DGGITQSPKYLFRKEGQNVTLSCEQNLNHDAMYWYRQDPGQGLRLIYYSQIVNDFQKGDIAEGYSVSREKKESFPLTVTSAQKNPTAFYLCATRTEGEGNEKLFFGSGTQLSVL.

This clonotype was seen more than once but under ten times. The J gene is TRBJ2-3, the V gene TRBV2; D is unresolved. Germline V gene data show CDR1 as SNHLY and CDR2 as FYNNEI. The ends were cut back, 7 bases at V and 3 bases at J, with 11 bases in the middle. The CDR3 has 13 residues. The CDR3 here is CASKGEVTDTQYF. Here the CDR3 DNA reads TGTGCCAGCAAGGGCGAGGTAACAGATACGCAGTATTTT.

In its sample, this clonotype is medium-sized (0.01 to 0.1%). V usage is TRBV7-9 and J usage is TRBJ2-1, with 7 bases matching TRBD1. Germline CDR1 and CDR2: SEHNR and FQNEAQ (reference sequence). With V trimmed by 4 bases and J by 0 bases, 12 bases remained unmatched. This CDR3 contains 18 residues. CDR3 sequence (DNA): TGTGCCAGCAGCTGGACCCCGGGACAGACGATCTCCTACAATGAGCAGTTCTTC. Encoded protein: CASSWTPGQTISYNEQFF.